These 13 T cell receptor beta chains came from one sample sequenced in a study of CD8+ T cells in alopecia areata. cDNA reverse transcribed from extracted RNA served as the sequencing template. TCRdb's copy holds only in-frame clones and misses some; the assay was immunoSEQ multiplex PCR. The sample records about 180,000 clones, about 67% being singletons. Sequencing used CD8+ T cells sorted from blood, obtained at week 0. The source is a human donor with alopecia areata.

In this sample, this clone turned up once. This chain uses TRBV15 with TRBJ1-1; 9 bases align to TRBD1. The V gene's germline CDR1 is LNHNV and CDR2 YYDKDF (reference sequence). The CDR3 is 14 amino acids. Trimming cost V 3 bases and J 5 bases; bases outside gene matches: 4. CDR3 nucleotide sequence: TGTGCCACCAGCAGCGGGACAGGGAGGACTGAAGCTTTCTTT. As protein: CATSSGTGRTEAFF. The variable domain in full, completed from reference TRBV15 and TRBJ1-1, reads DAMVIQNPRYQVTQFGKPVTLSCSQTLNHNVMYWYQQKSSQAPKLLFHYYDKDFNNEADTPDNFQSRRPNTSFCFLDIRSPGLGDTAMYLCATSSGTGRTEAFFGQGTRLTVV.

This clone was seen more than once but under ten times. The chain recombines TRBV15 with TRBJ2-5; TRBD2 agrees at 8 bases. Per germline, CDR1 LNHNV and CDR2 YYDKDF (reference sequence). CDR3 length: 14 residues. J lost 2 bases, V lost 5 bases, and 4 bases had no gene match. In DNA form, the CDR3 reads TGTGCCACCAGCCCTAGCGGGCCTCAAGAGACCCAGTACTTC. It yields the protein CATSPSGPQETQYF.

V gene TRBV14 combines with J gene TRBJ2-7; D remains ambiguous. The CDR3 has 13 amino acids. Germline assignment: CDR1 SGHDN and CDR2 FVKESK. Trimming removed 4 bases from V and 6 bases from J, with 13 bases in between. CDR3 amino acids: CASSLGPWTEQYF. CDR3 nucleotide sequence: TGTGCCAGCAGCCTCGGACCTTGGACCGAGCAGTACTTC.

The rearrangement uses TRBV15 and TRBJ1-5; D unresolved. Germline values: CDR1 LNHNV, CDR2 YYDKDF (reference sequence). Trimming cost V 4 bases and J 0 bases, with 7 bases left between them. This CDR3 spans 14 amino acids. CDR3 loop: CATSIFGSNQPQHF. CDR3 nucleotides: TGTGCCACCAGCATTTTCGGTAGCAATCAGCCCCAGCATTTT.

The chain employs TRBV18 and TRBJ2-7, with D possibly TRBD1 on 5 matching bases. V shed 4 bases and J shed 2 bases, with 21 bases lying between them. CDR1 and CDR2 (germline): KGHSH, LQKENI. The CDR3 loop spans 17 amino acids. CDR3 sequence (DNA): TGTGCCAGCTCACTCAGGGTCCCCCTTATTTCGACCTACGAGCAGTACTTC. It yields the protein CASSLRVPLISTYEQYF.

V usage is TRBV30 and J usage is TRBJ1-2; tentatively, D is TRBD1 (5 bases). The CDR3 contains 13 residues. CDR1 and CDR2 from the germline V gene are GTSNPN and SVGIG (reference sequence). Trimming stripped 8 bases from V and 11 bases from J, with 24 bases between. This CDR3 reads CARRGGGDASYTF. CDR3 nucleotide sequence: TGTGCCCGTCGGGGTGGGGGAGATGCTAGTTACACCTTC.

A few counts support this clone. The CDR3 DNA sequence: TGTGCCAGCAGCTTACCGGGACCGCGAGAGTTGTACTTC. This translates into CASSLPGPRELYF. This chain uses TRBV7-2 with TRBJ2-5; D may be TRBD1 or TRBD2 (5 bases each). The CDR3 spans 13 residues. Germline CDR1 SGHTA, CDR2 FQGNSA. Trimming removed 2 bases at V and 13 bases at J, with 17 bases between.

The chain has TRBV15 and TRBJ2-2, with D possibly matching TRBD2 (5 bases). The V gene lost 11 bases and the J gene lost 4 bases, with 11 bases spanning the gap. Germline V lookup: CDR1 LNHNV, CDR2 YYDKDF (reference sequence). The CDR3 is 12 residues long. The CDR3 region has the DNA TGTGCCGCCGGGGTGGGCACCGGGGAGCTGTTTTTT. Amino acids: CAAGVGTGELFF.

The rearrangement joins TRBV2 to TRBJ2-7; D is unclear. Trimming pared 10 bases from V and 0 bases from J, leaving 10 bases between. The CDR3 contains 12 residues. CDR1 and CDR2 (germline): SNHLY, FYNNEI. The CDR3 bases are TGTGCCACCCATCACGGCTCCTACGAGCAGTACTTC. This gives the protein CATHHGSYEQYF.

This clone was seen a handful of times. The chain is built from TRBV7-2 and TRBJ2-5, with 9 bases aligning to TRBD1. CDR1 and CDR2 (germline): SGHTA, FQGNSA. Trimming at V came to 9 bases and at J to 5 bases, leaving 4 bases not matched to a gene. This CDR3 is 12 amino acids long. In nucleotides, the CDR3 is TGTGCCAGTCAAGGGACAGGGGAGACCCAGTACTTC. Its translation is CASQGTGETQYF.

The J gene is TRBJ2-7, the V gene TRBV4-1; 8 nucleotides align to TRBD2. The CDR3 has 15 amino acids. Germline V gene lookup returns CDR1 MGHRA and CDR2 YSYEKL. The J segment lost 3 bases and the V segment lost 4 bases, leaving 8 bases of the junction unmatched. CDR3 sequence: CASSPREGDFYEQYF. In DNA, the CDR3 is TGCGCCAGCAGCCCCCGGGAGGGTGACTTCTACGAGCAGTACTTC.

In nucleotides, the CDR3 is TGTGCCAGCAGCCACCGACAGGGGACTTACTATGGCTACACCTTC. It encodes CASSHRQGTYYGYTF. The chain combines TRBV14 with TRBJ1-2; 8 positions match TRBD1. The CDR3 spans 15 residues. Germline assignment: CDR1 SGHDN and CDR2 FVKESK. V trimming: 3 bases; J trimming: 3 bases; junction bases outside the gene matches: 6.

The V call is TRBV27, the J call TRBJ2-7, with TRBD1 as a possible D gene (5 bases). The CDR3 covers 14 residues. Germline loops: CDR1 MNHEY, CDR2 SMNVEV (reference sequence). Trimming removed 5 bases from V and 8 bases from J, with 19 bases in between. This CDR3 reads CASSPTDRTPKQYF. The CDR3 bases are TGTGCCAGCAGTCCCACCGATCGGACACCCAAGCAGTACTTC.